The 7 T cell receptor beta chains listed next were all sequenced from one sample in a study of T-cell reconstitution after alpha-beta-depleted transplantation in children. Unique molecular identifiers featured in how the TCRbeta library was prepared. One entry per CDR3 protein results from TCRdb running MiXCR on the PCR reads. The sample yields hundreds of thousands of distinct CDR3 sequences, about 31% seen once. Source: PBMCs from the stem cell graft donor, taken from the stem cell graft. The receptors were sampled from a human donor who donated a stem cell graft to a child with aplastic anemia.

This clonotype was observed once. The genes are TRBV23-1 and TRBJ2-3; TRBD1 matches 7 bases. TRBV23-1 is marked as an open reading frame, function uncertain. CDR3 size: 16 residues. V lost 1 base and J lost 2; bases outside the gene matches: 6. The CDR3 bases are TGCGCCAGCAGTCAATTTAAGGGGGCGGTCACAGATACGCAGTATTTT. It translates to CASSQFKGAVTDTQYF.

A few counts support this clonotype. The chain employs TRBV3-1 and TRBJ2-1, with D possibly being TRBD1 or TRBD2 (5 bases each). CDR1 and CDR2 (germline): LGHDT, YNNKEL (reference sequence). V shed 4 bases and J shed 3 bases, with 10 bases lying between them. The length of the CDR3 is 14 residues. In nucleotides, the CDR3 is TGTGCCAGCAGCCCCGGGACCTACTACAATGAGCAGTTCTTC. Translation: CASSPGTYYNEQFF.

This chain links TRBV7-2 with TRBJ2-3; D unresolved. This CDR3 is 17 amino acids long. Trimming pared 5 bases from V and 0 bases from J, leaving 18 bases between. Germline assignment: CDR1 SGHTA and CDR2 FQGNSA. For the CDR3, the DNA is TGTGCCAGCAGCCCTACCTCGGGTAGCATTAGCACAGATACGCAGTATTTT. It codes for CASSPTSGSISTDTQYF.

This chain links TRBV20-1 with TRBJ2-3; D is ambiguous. With 5 bases removed from V and 4 bases from J, the gap between germline ends came to 16 bases. The CDR3 covers 14 residues. The germline V gene has CDR1 DFQATT and CDR2 SNEGSKA (reference sequence). The CDR3 coding sequence is TGCAGTGCTCGATTTGCACTACTCGCAGATACGCAGTATTTT. This translates into CSARFALLADTQYF.

This clonotype was recorded only once. This chain connects TRBV29-1 to TRBJ2-1; 7 positions agree with TRBD2. Losses at the gene ends were 6 bases for V and 0 bases for J; bases not matched to a gene: 5. The CDR3 has 14 amino acids. Germline CDR1 reads SQVTM; CDR2 reads ANQGSEA. The CDR3 sequence is CSVPGTNSYNEQFF. The CDR3 DNA reads TGCAGCGTGCCTGGGACTAACTCCTACAATGAGCAGTTCTTC.

This clonotype occurred a few times. The chain employs TRBV6-1 and TRBJ2-7; 8 bases are a match to TRBD2. V shed 10 bases and J 2 bases; nucleotides not matched to a gene: 13. From germline, CDR1 is MNHNS and CDR2 SASEGT. This CDR3 comprises 15 residues. The CDR3: CATGGPGLGAYEQYF. CDR3 in DNA: TGTGCCACGGGGGGGCCGGGACTAGGAGCCTACGAGCAGTACTTC.

This chain connects TRBV18 to TRBJ2-1; possibly TRBD1 or TRBD2 for D (5 bases each). Germline CDR1 and CDR2: KGHSH and LQKENI. This CDR3 has 16 residues. The V gene lost 5 bases and the J gene lost 2 bases, with 16 bases spanning the gap. This chain's CDR3 is CASSSRDGETYNEQFF. CDR3 nucleotides: TGTGCCAGCTCAAGCCGGGACGGAGAAACCTACAATGAGCAGTTCTTC.